This entry is about one T cell receptor (beta chain). This specimen belongs to a study of blood T cell repertoires in COVID-19. Study-level information: Samples came from the United States, Italy and Spain, spanning acute and convalescent COVID-19. Sources were T cells, B-cell-depleted T cells, or PBMCs; the material itself was cDNA or gDNA.

Clones were read by immunoSEQ multiplex PCR, and TCRdb kept only the in-frame ones, dropping some. Here the sample spans 200,000 to 250,000 clones, 88% being singletons. The CDR3 is made up of 14 amino acids. CDR1 and CDR2 (germline): SGHTS, YDEGEE. The V segment lost 4 bases and the J segment 6 bases; nucleotides outside the gene matches: 7. The sequenced sample was peripheral blood. The rearrangement joins TRBV5-8 to TRBJ2-4, with 7 bases matching TRBD1. The source is a man aged 18 to 35 with active or convalescent COVID-19. In nucleotides, the CDR3 is TGTGCCAGCAGCCGGGACAGCGATATAAACATTCAGTACTTC. Amino acid sequence: CASSRDSDINIQYF.